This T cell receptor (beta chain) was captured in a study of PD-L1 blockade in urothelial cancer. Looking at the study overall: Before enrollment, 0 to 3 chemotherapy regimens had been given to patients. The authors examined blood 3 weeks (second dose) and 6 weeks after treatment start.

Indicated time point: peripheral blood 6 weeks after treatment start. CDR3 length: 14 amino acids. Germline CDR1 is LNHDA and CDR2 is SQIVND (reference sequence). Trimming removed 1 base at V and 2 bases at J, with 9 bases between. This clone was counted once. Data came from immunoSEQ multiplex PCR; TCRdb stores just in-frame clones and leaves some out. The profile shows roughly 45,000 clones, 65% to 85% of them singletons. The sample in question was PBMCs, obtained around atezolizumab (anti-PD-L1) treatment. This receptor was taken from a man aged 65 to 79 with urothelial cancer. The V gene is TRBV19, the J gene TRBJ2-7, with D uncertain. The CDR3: CASSIARRPYEQYF. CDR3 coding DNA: TGTGCCAGTAGTATAGCCAGGCGACCCTACGAGCAGTACTTC. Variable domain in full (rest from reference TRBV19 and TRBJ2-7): DGGITQSPKYLFRKEGQNVTLSCEQNLNHDAMYWYRQDPGQGLRLIYYSQIVNDFQKGDIAEGYSVSREKKESFPLTVTSAQKNPTAFYLCASSIARRPYEQYFGPGTRLTVT.